One sample yielded the 28 T cell receptor beta chains listed below, sequenced in a study of T cell repertoires in cytomegalovirus infection. Their antigens remain unidentified. One entry per CDR3 protein, called by TCRdb with MiXCR from the reads. The repertoire holds about 480,000 distinct CDR3 sequences, with roughly 34% as singletons. The sequencing used cultured PBMCs, collected from culture after CMV antigen stimulation. These receptors all come from a human donor in good health (CMV status not recorded). Some clones in this sample may be carry-over from other donors' samples.

V is TRBV15 and J is TRBJ2-6; D call uncertain. CDR3 length: 15 residues. The V and J ends lost 5 bases and 0 bases respectively, with 8 bases between them. The germline V gene has CDR1 LNHNV and CDR2 YYDKDF (reference sequence). CDR3 DNA: TGTGCCACCAGCTCCTCAGCCTCTGGGGCCAACGTCCTGACTTTC. Encoded protein: CATSSSASGANVLTF.

This clonotype was detected a few times. This chain uses TRBV6-5 with TRBJ2-5, with D uncertain. V lost 6 bases to trimming and J lost 4 bases, with 15 bases between them. Germline V gives CDR1 MNHEY, CDR2 SVGAGI. The CDR3 contains 14 residues. CDR3 DNA: TGTGCCAGCAGCCCCTCCCTAACGCCAGAGACCCAGTACTTC. This translates into CASSPSLTPETQYF.

The gene calls are TRBV7-3 and TRBJ2-1; possible D gene TRBD2, 6 bases. Trimming left V 5 bases short and J 9 bases short, with 14 bases between. Germline V CDR1 and CDR2: SGHTA, FQGTGA. The CDR3 loop spans 13 amino acids. Here the CDR3 DNA reads TGTGCCAGCAGCCCCTTCGGGAGCGGTGAGCAGTTCTTC. It codes for CASSPFGSGEQFF.

The CDR3 DNA reads TGTGCCAGCAGCTTCTCCCTGACAGGGGGCGCCGGACCCGAGCAGTTCTTC. Residues: CASSFSLTGGAGPEQFF. The chain combines TRBV7-2 with TRBJ2-1; 10 nucleotides match TRBD1. CDR1 is SGHTA, CDR2 FQGNSA, per germline. This CDR3 has 17 residues. V trimming: 3 bases; J trimming: 10 bases; junction bases outside the gene matches: 15.

This clonotype was observed a few times. The rearrangement joins TRBV30 to TRBJ2-3; D unresolved. V lost 2 bases and J lost 2, with 14 bases in between. Germline V gene sequence: CDR1 GTSNPN, CDR2 SVGIG (reference sequence). The CDR3 is 15 amino acids. CDR3 sequence (DNA): TGTGCCTGGAGTCTAGGCAGAATATTCACAGATACGCAGTATTTT. Protein: CAWSLGRIFTDTQYF.

In this sample, this clonotype turned up a few times. This rearrangement joins TRBV11-2 to TRBJ2-1, with D maybe TRBD2 (6 bases). The germline V and J ends were trimmed by 1 base and 6 bases, with 10 bases remaining between them. In germline, CDR1 is SGHAT, CDR2 FQNNGV. The CDR3 spans 14 residues. The CDR3 region has the DNA TGTGCCAGCAGCTTAGGTACTAGCTTCAATGAGCAGTTCTTC. Translation gives CASSLGTSFNEQFF.

This clonotype has a single count. V and J are TRBV25-1 and TRBJ2-7; 9 bases are shared with TRBD1. Germline CDR1 reads MGHDK; CDR2 reads SYGVNS. V trimming: 3 bases; J trimming: 3 bases; junction bases outside the gene matches: 6. There are 15 residues in the CDR3. The CDR3: CASSEGTGLGYEQYF. The DNA of the CDR3 is TGTGCCAGCAGTGAGGGGACAGGGCTGGGCTACGAGCAGTACTTC.

V usage is TRBV19 and J usage is TRBJ1-4; the D is unclear. Germline assignment: CDR1 LNHDA and CDR2 SQIVND (reference sequence). The V end was cut by 3 bases, the J end by 6 bases, with 8 bases between. The CDR3 extends over 13 amino acids. The CDR3 coding sequence is TGTGCCAGTAGTATCCAGGCTTATGAAAAACTGTTTTTT. Translating it yields CASSIQAYEKLFF.

This chain connects TRBV12-3 or TRBV12-4 to TRBJ2-1, with a possible D match to TRBD1 (8 bases). V was clipped by 6 bases and J by 8 bases, with 20 bases between them. This CDR3 is 15 amino acids long. DNA for the CDR3: TGTGCCAGCAGCCCTCGGACAGGGAGGGGGGATGAGCAGTTCTTC. This gives the protein CASSPRTGRGDEQFF.

The V gene is TRBV7-8, the J gene TRBJ1-2; a possible D gene is TRBD1 (6 bases). This CDR3 region has 13 residues. Per germline, CDR1 SGHVS and CDR2 FQNEAQ. Trimming took off 5 bases at V and 6 bases at J, with 13 bases between the two ends. The CDR3 loop is CASSVQGSDGYTF. CDR3 DNA: TGTGCCAGCAGCGTACAGGGCTCCGATGGCTACACCTTC.

The chain recombines TRBV28 with TRBJ1-1; D gene unclear. Looked up from germline, CDR1 is MDHEN and CDR2 is SYDVKM. The CDR3 has 13 residues. Trimming took 7 bases from V and 2 from J, leaving 11 bases between them. CDR3 amino acids: CASTPPPNTEAFF. DNA of the CDR3: TGTGCCAGCACCCCCCCCCCTAACACTGAAGCTTTCTTT. Using reference TRBV28 and TRBJ1-1 for the parts outside the CDR3, the full variable domain is DVKVTQSSRYLVKRTGEKVFLECVQDMDHENMFWYRQDPGLGLRLIYFSYDVKMKEKGDIPEGYSVSREKKERFSLILESASTNQTSMYLCASTPPPNTEAFFGQGTRLTVV.

This clonotype was observed a handful of times. This CDR3 reads CAISEPMVGRDSSTDTQYF. The DNA of the CDR3 is TGTGCCATCAGTGAGCCGATGGTCGGGAGAGACTCTAGCACAGATACGCAGTATTTT. V and J are TRBV10-3 and TRBJ2-3, with D possibly TRBD2 on 6 matching bases. Germline V gives CDR1 ENHRY, CDR2 SYGVKD. This CDR3 has 19 amino acids. V was pared by 2 bases and J by 0 bases, with 21 bases between.

This clonotype was picked up many times. V and J are TRBV7-2 and TRBJ1-1, with D possibly matching TRBD1 (6 bases). The germline CDR1 and CDR2 sequences are SGHTA and FQGNSA. Trimming removed 5 bases from V and 5 bases from J, with 15 bases in between. The CDR3 is made up of 14 amino acids. CDR3 residues: CASSTQGGRTEAFF. CDR3 DNA sequence: TGTGCCAGCAGCACACAGGGTGGGAGGACTGAAGCTTTCTTT.

This clonotype came up a few times. The V and J genes are TRBV12-3 or TRBV12-4 and TRBJ2-2; 7 positions agree with TRBD1. Trimming cost V 5 bases and J 8 bases; bases outside gene matches: 11. CDR3 size: 15 residues. CDR3 DNA sequence: TGTGCCAGCAGTCGTCTTACAGGGGAAGCAGGGGAGCTGTTTTTT. The encoded protein is CASSRLTGEAGELFF.

The rearrangement uses TRBV7-9 and TRBJ2-1; 7 bases fit TRBD1. With V trimmed by 4 bases and J by 6 bases, 6 bases remained unmatched. The CDR3 is 14 residues long. The germline V gene encodes CDR1 SEHNR and CDR2 FQNEAQ (reference sequence). The CDR3 DNA follows: TGTGCCAGCAGCTCCGGGACAGACGTCAATGAGCAGTTCTTC. It yields the protein CASSSGTDVNEQFF.

This clonotype has at least ten counts. CDR3 sequence (DNA): TGTGCCAGTAGTCTACTGACCAGATACAATCAGCCCCAGCATTTT. Encoded protein: CASSLLTRYNQPQHF. The chain joins TRBV19 to TRBJ1-5, with D hard to call. The ends were cut back, 5 bases at V and 3 bases at J, with 14 bases in the middle. The CDR3 runs to 15 residues. Germline CDR1 and CDR2: LNHDA and SQIVND (reference sequence).

The V and J genes are TRBV5-5 and TRBJ2-7; D not resolved. The CDR3 consists of 13 residues. Germline CDR1 reads SGHKS; CDR2 reads YYEKEE (reference sequence). V lost 4 bases, J lost 6 bases, and 14 bases lay in between. The CDR3 region is CASSLQGDIEQYV. The DNA of the CDR3 is TGTGCCAGCAGCCTACAAGGAGATATCGAGCAGTACGTC.

This chain links TRBV7-4 with TRBJ2-1; D ambiguous. CDR3 length: 13 residues. Deletions cut 6 bases from V and 4 bases from J, with 10 bases between. Germline V CDR1 and CDR2: SGHVT, SQSDAQ. The CDR3 sequence is CASRGLQYNEQFF. DNA for the CDR3: TGTGCCAGCAGGGGTCTACAGTACAATGAGCAGTTCTTC.

This chain joins TRBV7-3 and TRBJ1-2, with D maybe TRBD1 (6 bases). The CDR3 spans 15 residues. Germline values: CDR1 SGHTA, CDR2 FQGTGA. Trimming cost V 5 bases and J 2 bases, with 15 bases left between them. The CDR3, as DNA: TGTGCCAGCAGCCTTACCGGACAGCCAAACTATGGCTACACCTTC. Protein: CASSLTGQPNYGYTF.

This chain links TRBV7-8 with TRBJ2-2; 12 bases map to TRBD2. This CDR3 is 17 amino acids long. V shed 7 bases and J 7 bases; nucleotides not matched to a gene: 13. Germline assignment: CDR1 SGHVS and CDR2 FQNEAQ. CDR3: CASNALAGGRIYGELFF. CDR3 nucleotides: TGTGCCAGCAACGCACTAGCGGGAGGTCGTATCTACGGGGAGCTGTTTTTT.

The chain couples TRBV5-1 to TRBJ2-3; a possible D gene is TRBD2 (6 bases). V gave up 4 bases and J gave up 4 bases, with 10 bases separating them. The CDR3 covers 13 residues. Germline-derived CDR1 and CDR2 are SGHRS and YFSETQ. CDR3 nucleotides: TGCGCCAGCAGCCCTGGGGGGTCAGATACGCAGTATTTT. Translating it yields CASSPGGSDTQYF.

This clonotype appeared many times. V is TRBV7-9 and J is TRBJ2-1, with no clear D. CDR1 and CDR2 (germline): SEHNR, FQNEAQ (reference sequence). Trimming pared 4 bases from V and 10 bases from J, leaving 11 bases between. This CDR3 spans 12 amino acids. The CDR3 is CASSSHGSEQFF. The CDR3 bases are TGTGCCAGCAGCTCCCACGGTTCGGAGCAGTTCTTC.

This clonotype was observed at least ten times. The V gene is TRBV7-6, the J gene TRBJ2-2; 9 positions agree with TRBD2. Trimming cost V 7 bases and J 4 bases; bases outside gene matches: 7. CDR1 and CDR2 (germline): SGHVS, FNYEAQ. This CDR3 contains 15 residues. The CDR3 here is CASISGTSLTGELFF. The DNA for the CDR3 is TGTGCCAGCATCTCCGGGACTAGCCTCACCGGGGAGCTGTTTTTT.

DNA for the CDR3: TGCGCCAGCAGCCAAGAGGGGACATTTAGCAATCAGCCCCAGCATTTT. Translation gives CASSQEGTFSNQPQHF. The gene calls are TRBV4-1 and TRBJ1-5; D might be TRBD1 (6 bases). The CDR3 has 16 amino acids. Germline assignment: CDR1 MGHRA and CDR2 YSYEKL. V was cut by 0 bases and J by 0 bases, with 9 bases left in between.

The rearrangement joins TRBV15 to TRBJ2-5; possibly TRBD1 or TRBD2 for D (6 bases each). The CDR3 totals 17 residues. The germline V gene encodes CDR1 LNHNV and CDR2 YYDKDF (reference sequence). The V and J ends lost 1 base and 2 bases respectively, with 17 bases between them. The CDR3 coding sequence is TGTGCCACCAGCAGAGGAAGTCAGGGGCTAGCGCAAGAGACCCAGTACTTC. It specifies CATSRGSQGLAQETQYF.

This clonotype was seen repeatedly, ten times or more. The CDR3 region has the DNA TGTGCCAGCAGCTTTCTTCCGGGAGAAGGGTACGAGCAGTACTTC. Translated, it gives CASSFLPGEGYEQYF. The rearrangement links TRBV7-2 to TRBJ2-7; weak D call: TRBD2 (6 bases). Germline CDR1 reads SGHTA; CDR2 reads FQGNSA. Trimming took 3 bases from V and 4 from J, leaving 16 bases between them. This CDR3 has 15 amino acids.

This clonotype was counted only a few times. The chain has TRBV29-1 and TRBJ2-1; 8 bases are shared with TRBD2. Germline V gene sequence: CDR1 SQVTM, CDR2 ANQGSEA. The CDR3 runs 13 residues. The V and J ends lost 5 bases and 2 bases, in that order; junction bases with no gene match: 2. The CDR3 sequence: CSVRTSPYNEQFF. In DNA, the CDR3 is TGCAGCGTTAGGACTAGCCCCTACAATGAGCAGTTCTTC.

This clonotype was counted at least ten times. The rearrangement joins TRBV7-2 to TRBJ1-2; possible D gene TRBD1, 6 bases. The CDR3 has 13 amino acids. Germline CDR1 and CDR2: SGHTA and FQGNSA. The V end lost 4 bases, the J end lost 7 bases, and 13 bases lay between the germline ends. The CDR3 region has the DNA TGTGCCAGCAGCTCAACGACAGGTTCTGGCTACACCTTC. The encoded protein is CASSSTTGSGYTF.